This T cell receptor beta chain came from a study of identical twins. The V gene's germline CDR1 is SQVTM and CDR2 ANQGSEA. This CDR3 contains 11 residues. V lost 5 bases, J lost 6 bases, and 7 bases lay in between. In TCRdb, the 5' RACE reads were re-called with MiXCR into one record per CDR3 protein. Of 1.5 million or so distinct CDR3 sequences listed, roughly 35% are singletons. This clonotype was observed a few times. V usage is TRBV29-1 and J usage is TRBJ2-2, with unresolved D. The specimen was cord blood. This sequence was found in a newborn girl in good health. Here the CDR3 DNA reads TGCAGCGTTTTAGGATCCGGGGAGCTGTTTTTT. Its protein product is CSVLGSGELFF.